The 13 T cell receptor beta chains reported below all come from one sample, sequenced in a study of T cell responses to AZD1222 COVID-19 vaccine (dated by TCRdb to the early 2020s). In light of the paper, this sample's time point label describes: baseline before first vaccination. The library was produced with the immunoSEQ multiplex PCR assay. TCRdb took over this immuneACCESS table, retaining in-frame rearrangements with V and J assigned. Such tables are incomplete; in checked studies, under half of the missing clones stem from an unresolved V gene, and the remainder is unexplained. A total of roughly 140,000 clones appear in this sample, 88% of them only once. The ten largest clones take up roughly 3% of the sample. The material was peripheral blood, obtained on day 0 of AZD1222 vaccination. These receptors all stem from an adult in good health.

This clone has ten or more counts. This chain joins TRBV24-1 and TRBJ2-1; D tentatively reads TRBD1 or TRBD2 (5 bases each). Between the trimmed V and J ends, which lost 2 bases and 10 bases, there was a span of 14 bases. CDR1 KGHDR and CDR2 SFDVKD come from the germline V gene. This CDR3 has 14 residues. CDR3: CATSDYPGTGEQFF. The CDR3 nucleotides are TGTGCCACCAGTGATTACCCCGGGACGGGAGAGCAGTTCTTC.

The chain couples TRBV14 to TRBJ1-4, with D possibly TRBD1 on 5 matching bases. This CDR3 has 15 residues. V was pared by 1 base and J by 8 bases, with 14 bases between. The germline gives CDR1 SGHDN, CDR2 FVKESK. The CDR3 nucleotides are TGTGCCAGCAGCCAAGCTGCAGGGTCCGGAGAAAAACTGTTTTTT. It yields the protein CASSQAAGSGEKLFF.

The gene calls are TRBV27 and TRBJ2-5; no clear D gene. Trimming stripped 3 bases from V and 0 bases from J, with 5 bases between. The CDR3 extends over 13 amino acids. Germline V gene lookup returns CDR1 MNHEY and CDR2 SMNVEV (reference sequence). CDR3 sequence: CASSLRDQETQYF. CDR3 nucleotides: TGTGCCAGCAGTTTGAGAGACCAAGAGACCCAGTACTTC.

The chain links TRBV12-3 or TRBV12-4 to TRBJ2-3; D is undetermined. The CDR3 consists of 13 residues. V shed 6 bases and J shed 2 bases, with 9 bases lying between them. CDR3 region: CASRSSFTDTQYF. DNA of the CDR3: TGTGCCAGCAGGTCATCCTTCACAGATACGCAGTATTTT.

This rearrangement joins TRBV7-9 to TRBJ2-3, with TRBD1 identical over 9 bases. Losses at the gene ends were 4 bases for V and 6 bases for J; bases not matched to a gene: 5. Germline CDR1 and CDR2: SEHNR and FQNEAQ (reference sequence). This CDR3 region has 14 residues. CDR3 bases: TGTGCCAGCAGCTCCACAGGGGGCCGGGATACGCAGTATTTT. Amino acids: CASSSTGGRDTQYF.

V gene TRBV18 combines with J gene TRBJ1-4, with D possibly being TRBD1 (5 bases). Looked up from germline, CDR1 is KGHSH and CDR2 is LQKENI. V was cut by 2 bases and J by 8 bases, with 6 bases left in between. CDR3 length equals 12 residues. The CDR3 loop is CASSPGDEKLFF. For the CDR3, the DNA is TGTGCCAGCTCACCAGGGGACGAAAAACTGTTTTTT.

The genes are TRBV5-4 and TRBJ1-2; D perhaps matches TRBD1 (5 bases). The germline V and J ends were trimmed by 7 bases and 4 bases, with 14 bases remaining between them. Germline V gives CDR1 SGHNT, CDR2 YYREEE (reference sequence). The CDR3 totals 13 residues. CDR3 in amino acids: CASGVDSAYGYTF. The CDR3 DNA is TGTGCCAGCGGGGTAGACAGCGCCTATGGCTACACCTTC.

This CDR3 reads CASSRQEYEQYF. For the CDR3, the DNA is TGTGCCAGCTCAAGACAGGAATACGAGCAGTACTTC. The genes are TRBV18 and TRBJ2-7; possible D gene TRBD1, 6 bases. Trimming shortened V by 5 bases and J by 4 bases, and 9 bases separated the two germline ends. Germline V gene lookup returns CDR1 KGHSH and CDR2 LQKENI. The CDR3 sequence is 12 residues long.

V and J are TRBV5-1 and TRBJ1-2, with 10 bases fitting TRBD1. Trimming removed 0 bases from V and 7 bases from J; junction bases left unmatched: 6. CDR3 length: 15 amino acids. Per germline, CDR1 SGHRS and CDR2 YFSETQ. In nucleotides, the CDR3 is TGCGCCAGCAGCTTGGGGGACAGGGGTCCAGGTGGCTACACCTTC. Translation: CASSLGDRGPGGYTF. Full variable domain (remainder filled in from reference TRBV5-1 and TRBJ1-2): KAGVTQTPRYLIKTRGQQVTLSCSPISGHRSVSWYQQTPGQGLQFLFEYFSETQRNKGNFPGRFSGRQFSNSRSEMNVSTLELGDSALYLCASSLGDRGPGGYTFGSGTRLTVV.

The chain uses TRBV6-2 or TRBV6-3 and TRBJ1-1; D is uncertain. From germline, CDR1 is MNHEY and CDR2 SVGEGT. This CDR3 is built from 16 residues. Trimming pared 0 bases from V and 1 base from J, leaving 12 bases between. CDR3 nucleotides: TGTGCCAGCAGTTACTCGAGTACCAAGCCGAACACTGAAGCTTTCTTT. It codes for CASSYSSTKPNTEAFF.

There are a few counts of this clone. The chain is built from TRBV29-1 and TRBJ2-5; no clear D gene. CDR3 length: 12 residues. Per the germline V gene, CDR1 is SQVTM and CDR2 is ANQGSEA. The germline V and J ends were trimmed by 3 bases and 7 bases, with 12 bases remaining between them. The CDR3 sequence is CSVDSILGTQYF. The CDR3 nucleotides read TGCAGCGTTGATTCTATTTTGGGGACCCAGTACTTC.

The chain carries TRBV4-3 and TRBJ2-6, with TRBD2 matching over 8 bases. The CDR3 runs to 16 residues. V shed 1 base, J shed 1 base, and the junction held 0 bases outside the gene matches. CDR1 and CDR2 from the germline V gene are LGHNA and YSLEER. The CDR3 nucleotides are TGCGCCAGCAGCCAAGTAGCGGGGTCTGGGGCCAACGTCCTGACTTTC. Encoded protein: CASSQVAGSGANVLTF.

V and J are TRBV3-1 (or the pseudogene TRBV3-2) and TRBJ1-1; D is undetermined. Trimming took 2 bases from V and 0 from J, leaving 4 bases between them. CDR3 size: 13 residues. Germline assignment: CDR1 LGHDT and CDR2 YNNKEL (reference sequence). The CDR3 bases are TGTGCCAGCAGCCAACCCTTGAACACTGAAGCTTTCTTT. The encoded protein is CASSQPLNTEAFF.